The 31 T cell receptor beta chains given below trace back to one sample, sequenced in a study of vaccination and CD4 T cells after COVID-19. Which antigens these TCRs recognize remains unknown. CD4+ T cells that had been cultured provided DNA sequenced with the Oncomine TCR Beta short-read assay. MiXCR, run by TCRdb on the PCR reads, gives a single entry per CDR3 protein. There are 15,000 or so distinct CDR3 sequences in the sample; about 56% occur only once, and roughly 5% lies in the top ten. Treatment denoted: approximately nine-day PBMC culture with coronavirus spike peptide pools or control peptides (ViraFEST assay). The input for sequencing was CD4+ T cells from blood, cultured in vitro, taken before SARS-CoV-2 vaccination. These TCRs come from a human donor who had recovered from COVID-19.

This clonotype was found a few times. V and J are TRBV7-3 and TRBJ2-2; D may be TRBD1 or TRBD2 (5 bases each). V dropped 1 base and J dropped 6 bases, with 15 bases sitting between them. The V gene's germline CDR1 is SGHTA and CDR2 FQGTGA. The CDR3 length is 16 residues. DNA of the CDR3: TGTGCCAGCAGCTTAAACCCGGGGCCACTACCCGGGGAGCTGTTTTTT. Residues: CASSLNPGPLPGELFF.

J is TRBJ2-7 and V is TRBV27; 7 bases are a match to TRBD1. CDR1 is MNHEY, CDR2 SMNVEV, per germline (reference sequence). CDR3 size: 15 residues. V shed 6 bases, J shed 3 bases, and the junction held 11 bases outside the gene matches. DNA for the CDR3: TGTGCCAGCAGGCGTGGCGAGGACAGGTACTACGAGCAGTACTTC. This encodes CASRRGEDRYYEQYF.

The genes are TRBV6-2 or TRBV6-3 and TRBJ1-5; D is possibly TRBD1 (5 bases). This CDR3 has 16 residues. Per the germline V gene, CDR1 is MNHEY and CDR2 is SVGEGT. Trimming took off 2 bases at V and 6 bases at J, with 17 bases between the two ends. CDR3 amino acids: CASSYPPRGAGQPQHF. The CDR3, as DNA: TGTGCCAGCAGTTACCCCCCCAGAGGGGCGGGTCAGCCCCAGCATTTT.

The chain is built from TRBV6-5 and TRBJ2-7; D gene unclear. The CDR3 is 11 amino acids. Germline assignment: CDR1 MNHEY and CDR2 SVGAGI. The V gene lost 3 bases and the J gene lost 4 bases, with 4 bases spanning the gap. CDR3 region: CASSYEYEQYF. In DNA, the CDR3 is TGTGCCAGCAGTTATGAGTACGAGCAGTACTTC.

This rearrangement joins TRBV6-2 or TRBV6-3 to TRBJ1-6, with TRBD1 identical over 9 bases. CDR3 length equals 14 residues. Germline values: CDR1 MNHEY, CDR2 SVGEGT. V gave up 4 bases and J gave up 7 bases; unmatched junction bases: 2. The CDR3 loop reads CASSFDRGNSPLHF. The CDR3 DNA sequence: TGTGCCAGCAGTTTCGACAGGGGGAATTCACCCCTCCACTTT.

This clonotype was detected only a few times. This chain connects TRBV6-1 to TRBJ1-2; TRBD1 matches 9 bases. The CDR3 is made up of 14 amino acids. Per the germline V gene, CDR1 is MNHNS and CDR2 is SASEGT. The trim removed 5 bases at V and 5 bases at J, leaving 6 bases unmatched. The DNA of the CDR3 is TGTGCCAGCAGTCTAACAGGGGGCTGGTATGGCTACACCTTC. Protein product: CASSLTGGWYGYTF.

The rearrangement links TRBV27 to TRBJ1-6; the match to TRBD1 covers 7 bases. The CDR3 runs 15 residues. V shed 4 bases and J 10 bases; nucleotides not matched to a gene: 10. Germline V gene data show CDR1 as MNHEY and CDR2 as SMNVEV (reference sequence). The DNA of the CDR3 is TGTGCCAGCAGTTCCTTAACAGGGGTAGGCTCACCCCTCCACTTT. This codes for CASSSLTGVGSPLHF.

The rearrangement uses TRBV6-1 and TRBJ2-4; D gene uncertain. V lost 4 bases and J 3 bases, leaving 13 bases between the germline ends. CDR1 and CDR2 (germline): MNHNS, SASEGT. The CDR3 consists of 15 residues. DNA for the CDR3: TGTGCCAGCAGTGGAAAGGCGATTGTCAAAAACATTCAGTACTTC. Its translation is CASSGKAIVKNIQYF.

The sample holds a few counts of this clonotype. The rearrangement uses TRBV19 and TRBJ1-5; D is possibly TRBD1 (5 bases). The germline V gene encodes CDR1 LNHDA and CDR2 SQIVND (reference sequence). The CDR3 extends over 13 amino acids. V was shortened by 4 bases and J by 2 bases, with 6 bases between the two germline ends. The CDR3 DNA is TGTGCCAGTAGTAGCAGGGGCAATCAGCCCCAGCATTTT. This sequence encodes CASSSRGNQPQHF. The full variable domain, with the rest looked up from reference TRBV19 and TRBJ1-5, is DGGITQSPKYLFRKEGQNVTLSCEQNLNHDAMYWYRQDPGQGLRLIYYSQIVNDFQKGDIAEGYSVSREKKESFPLTVTSAQKNPTAFYLCASSSRGNQPQHFGDGTRLSIL.

CDR3 in amino acids: CASSRILGRNTEAFF. The CDR3 DNA is TGTGCCAGCAGCCGCATCCTGGGAAGAAACACTGAAGCTTTCTTT. This chain links TRBV7-9 with TRBJ1-1; D remains ambiguous. The CDR3 is made up of 15 amino acids. Germline-derived CDR1 and CDR2 are SEHNR and FQNEAQ (reference sequence). Trimming shortened V by 5 bases and J by 2 bases, and 15 bases separated the two germline ends.

The chain links TRBV30 to TRBJ1-1; a possible D gene is TRBD1 (5 bases). Germline assignment: CDR1 GTSNPN and CDR2 SVGIG (reference sequence). With 3 bases removed from V and 3 bases from J, the gap between germline ends came to 14 bases. This CDR3 is built from 14 residues. DNA for the CDR3: TGTGCCTGGAGCTTCGGGGACGGGGACACTGAAGCTTTCTTT. It encodes CAWSFGDGDTEAFF.

The chain uses TRBV6-1 and TRBJ1-1, with unresolved D. Germline lookup yields CDR1 MNHNS and CDR2 SASEGT. Trimming took 6 bases from V and 0 from J, leaving 8 bases between them. There are 13 residues in the CDR3. The CDR3 region has the DNA TGTGCCAGCAGACTGCAGGTGAACACTGAAGCTTTCTTT. This sequence encodes CASRLQVNTEAFF.

This clonotype has just one count. This sequence joins TRBV12-3 or TRBV12-4 and TRBJ2-2; 9 positions match TRBD2. The CDR3 is 16 amino acids. Trimming cost V 8 bases and J 6 bases; bases outside gene matches: 13. The CDR3 nucleotides read TGTGCCAGCCACCGGCGGGGGGGCGCGGGGGCCGGGGAGCTGTTTTTT. This gives the protein CASHRRGGAGAGELFF.

The rearrangement uses TRBV2 and TRBJ2-7; 7 positions agree with TRBD1. Per germline, CDR1 SNHLY and CDR2 FYNNEI. This CDR3 has 13 residues. V shed 7 bases and J 7 bases; nucleotides not matched to a gene: 10. In DNA form, the CDR3 reads TGTGCCAGCACCTTTACAGGGGTCGGGGAGCAGTACTTC. This sequence encodes CASTFTGVGEQYF.

The rearrangement joins TRBV6-1 to TRBJ1-2, with unresolved D. Trimming left V 7 bases short and J 8 bases short, with 14 bases between. Germline V gene lookup returns CDR1 MNHNS and CDR2 SASEGT. CDR3 length: 12 amino acids. The CDR3 loop is CASTKTGKGYTF. CDR3 DNA sequence: TGTGCCAGCACCAAGACGGGGAAAGGCTACACCTTC.

The rearrangement uses TRBV7-3 and TRBJ2-1, with 9 nucleotides matching TRBD2. V gave up 8 bases and J gave up 1 base; unmatched junction bases: 6. The CDR3 spans 15 residues. The germline gives CDR1 SGHTA, CDR2 FQGTGA. The CDR3 nucleotides are TGTGCCAGCGCGTTGCGGGAGGGTTCCTACAATGAGCAGTTCTTC. As protein: CASALREGSYNEQFF.

The chain couples TRBV7-8 to TRBJ2-6; D is ambiguous. CDR1 SGHVS and CDR2 FQNEAQ come from the germline V gene. With 3 bases removed from V and 0 bases from J, the gap between germline ends came to 12 bases. This CDR3 has 17 residues. This chain's CDR3 is CASSLSGTSSGANVLTF. The DNA of the CDR3 is TGTGCCAGCAGCTTGTCCGGCACCAGCTCTGGGGCCAACGTCCTGACTTTC.

This clonotype was recorded a few times. The rearrangement uses TRBV20-1 and TRBJ1-6, with a weak D call TRBD1 (6 bases). V was cut by 6 bases and J by 7 bases, with 13 bases left in between. In germline, CDR1 is DFQATT, CDR2 SNEGSKA (reference sequence). This CDR3 region has 13 residues. Written as DNA, the CDR3 is TGCAGTGCCAAGACAGGCACCAATTCACCCCTCCACTTT. It yields the protein CSAKTGTNSPLHF.

The gene calls are TRBV6-2 or TRBV6-3 and TRBJ2-2; 8 bases map to TRBD1. Germline values: CDR1 MNHEY, CDR2 SVGEGT. J was trimmed by 7 bases and V by 2 bases; bases with no gene match: 6. The CDR3 runs 15 residues. CDR3 nucleotides: TGTGCCAGCAGTTACGGGCAGGGGGCCCTCGGGGAGCTGTTTTTT. Its translation: CASSYGQGALGELFF.

CDR3 residues: CASSLDRDKYQETQYF. The DNA of the CDR3 is TGTGCCAGCAGCTTGGACCGGGACAAATACCAAGAGACCCAGTACTTC. V and J are TRBV5-4 and TRBJ2-5; D may be TRBD1 (6 bases). CDR1 and CDR2 from the germline V gene are SGHNT and YYREEE (reference sequence). The ends were cut back, 0 bases at V and 0 bases at J, with 12 bases in the middle. This CDR3 has 16 residues.

This clonotype was counted a few times. The chain has TRBV19 and TRBJ1-6; D gene uncertain. In germline, CDR1 is LNHDA, CDR2 SQIVND (reference sequence). V was trimmed by 5 bases and J by 9 bases, leaving 8 bases between them. This CDR3 region has 12 residues. CDR3 in amino acids: CASSPQTSPLHF. The CDR3 DNA sequence: TGTGCCAGTAGTCCACAGACTTCACCCCTCCACTTT.

This clonotype turned up a few times. The chain links TRBV6-1 to TRBJ2-5; D possibly corresponds to TRBD2 (7 bases). Germline CDR1 MNHNS, CDR2 SASEGT. The CDR3 loop spans 17 amino acids. Trimming pared 0 bases from V and 4 bases from J, leaving 18 bases between. In DNA form, the CDR3 reads TGTGCCAGCAGTGAAGCGCTTCGGGGGGCGCTGAGAGAGACCCAGTACTTC. Translating it yields CASSEALRGALRETQYF.

This clonotype came up a few times. This chain uses TRBV20-1 with TRBJ1-5, with unresolved D. V lost 6 bases, J lost 1 base, and 13 bases lay in between. Germline V gene lookup returns CDR1 DFQATT and CDR2 SNEGSKA (reference sequence). There are 14 residues in the CDR3. The CDR3 DNA reads as TGCAGTGCCGTGAGAGATAGAAGCAATCAGCCCCAGCATTTT. Its translation is CSAVRDRSNQPQHF.

The chain has TRBV6-1 and TRBJ2-1, with D perhaps TRBD1 or TRBD2 (5 bases each). The CDR3 spans 16 residues. V lost 4 bases, J lost 0 bases, and 13 bases lay in between. CDR1 and CDR2 (germline): MNHNS, SASEGT. This CDR3 reads CASSGGVTVSYNEQFF. In DNA, the CDR3 is TGTGCCAGCAGTGGGGGAGTGACAGTCTCCTACAATGAGCAGTTCTTC.

The chain joins TRBV14 to TRBJ1-2; D unresolved. Germline assignment: CDR1 SGHDN and CDR2 FVKESK. The V gene lost 5 bases and the J gene lost 7 bases, with 17 bases spanning the gap. The CDR3 runs to 14 residues. The CDR3 loop is CASSAPLRPPGYTF. In nucleotides, the CDR3 is TGTGCCAGCAGCGCCCCCCTAAGACCACCTGGCTACACCTTC.

The chain joins TRBV6-7 to TRBJ2-3, with D perhaps given as TRBD1 or TRBD2 (5 bases each). TRBV6-7 is annotated as an ORF whose role is uncertain. Trimming pared 2 bases from V and 0 bases from J, leaving 12 bases between. This CDR3 is 16 amino acids long. CDR3 amino acids: CASSYGTLASTDTQYF. CDR3 sequence (DNA): TGTGCCAGCAGTTACGGGACCCTTGCTAGCACAGATACGCAGTATTTT.

This clonotype was found a few times. V usage is TRBV11-3 and J usage is TRBJ1-5; no clear D gene. V was clipped by 6 bases and J by 0 bases, with 6 bases between them. The CDR3 loop spans 13 amino acids. The germline gives CDR1 SGHNT, CDR2 YENEEA. CDR3 residues: CASSLNSNQPQHF. The CDR3 DNA follows: TGTGCCAGCAGTTTAAATAGCAATCAGCCCCAGCATTTT.

This rearrangement joins TRBV4-1 to TRBJ1-2; TRBD1 might be the D (6 bases). The CDR3 consists of 17 residues. Germline V lookup: CDR1 MGHRA, CDR2 YSYEKL. Trimming stripped 4 bases from V and 0 bases from J, with 18 bases between. The CDR3: CASSRGHGTRANYGYTF. In nucleotides, the CDR3 is TGCGCCAGCAGCCGGGGACATGGGACGAGAGCTAACTATGGCTACACCTTC.

The chain employs TRBV15 and TRBJ1-2, with 7 positions matching TRBD1. Trimming at V came to 5 bases and at J to 5 bases, leaving 14 bases not matched to a gene. Germline V CDR1 and CDR2: LNHNV, YYDKDF (reference sequence). The CDR3 contains 16 residues. As DNA, the CDR3 is TGTGCCACCAGCCCGGACAGGAGGATCTCTCCTTATGGCTACACCTTC. Residues: CATSPDRRISPYGYTF.

This clonotype was counted a few times. The rearrangement links TRBV24-1 to TRBJ2-1; 7 bases fit TRBD2. With 2 bases clipped from V and 15 bases from J, the junction kept 12 bases outside the gene matches. Germline CDR1 KGHDR, CDR2 SFDVKD. CDR3 length equals 14 residues. In DNA, the CDR3 is TGTGCCACCAGTGATTCGCTAGCGGTCATGCGTGGGTTCTTC. Protein sequence: CATSDSLAVMRGFF.

The genes are TRBV19 and TRBJ2-5, with D perhaps TRBD2 (6 bases). Deletions cut 1 base from V and 1 base from J, with 7 bases between. This CDR3 is built from 14 residues. The V gene's germline CDR1 is LNHDA and CDR2 SQIVND (reference sequence). The CDR3: CASSIVGGQETQYF. The CDR3 nucleotides read TGTGCCAGTAGTATAGTGGGGGGCCAAGAGACCCAGTACTTC.